This TCR beta chain was sequenced for a study of vaccination effects on CD4 cells after COVID-19. For the study at large: All participants had two doses of either the BNT162b2 or mRNA-1273 vaccine.

Having been cultured for around ten days, the cells underwent CD4+ T cell isolation. Note on this clone: Its antigen is not identified.

Sequenced by immunoSEQ multiplex PCR; TCRdb stores in-frame clones only, minus some. The data hold around 35,000 clones, with 55% to 80% observed a single time. The material was CD4+ T cells from PBMCs cultured without peptide, obtained before COVID-19 vaccination. This TCR came from a human donor who received a COVID-19 vaccine.

The CDR3 coding sequence is TGCGCCAGCAGCAGGCAGGCCGGTAGGGACAGGGGGCCTCAGCCCCAGCATTTT. It codes for CASSRQAGRDRGPQPQHF. The rearrangement joins TRBV5-1 to TRBJ1-5; 12 positions agree with TRBD1. The length of the CDR3 is 18 residues. J gave up 6 bases and V 4 bases, and 14 bases lay outside the gene matches. Germline V lookup: CDR1 SGHRS, CDR2 YFSETQ.